These T cell receptor beta chains were read from a single sample in a study of blood T cell repertoires in COVID-19. Sequencing was performed with immunoSEQ multiplex PCR; in TCRdb, only in-frame clones are kept and a portion is missing. The data show around 470,000 clones, nearly 90% seen once. The sequenced sample was peripheral blood. The receptor source for this set is a man between 18 and 35 years old with COVID-19, enrolled during active disease. CDR3s include the opening cysteine and the closing phenylalanine or tryptophan. D genes are given only for firm matches. For some rows the clone size is stated as once, few or many, or as a class when expanded; others skip it.

d_call	clone_size	j_call	v_call	cdr3_aa	cdr3_nt
TRBD1	once	TRBJ1-2	TRBV15	CATSRGTGMGYTF	TGTGCCACCAGCAGGGGGACAGGGATGGGCTACACCTTC
NA	NA	TRBJ1-1	TRBV20-1	CSASPSTEAFF	TGCAGTGCTAGTCCTAGCACTGAAGCTTTCTTT
NA	NA	TRBJ2-4	TRBV11-2	CASSHGAKNIQYF	TGTGCCAGCAGCCACGGGGCCAAAAACATTCAGTACTTC
NA	NA	TRBJ1-1	TRBV4-1	CASSQESGGIPEAFF	TGCGCCAGCAGCCAAGAATCAGGAGGAATCCCTGAAGCTTTCTTT
TRBD1	many	TRBJ2-3	TRBV7-3	CASSSGTGTDTQYF	TGTGCCAGCAGCTCCGGGACAGGCACAGATACGCAGTATTTT
TRBD1	NA	TRBJ2-3	TRBV2	CASSPDRVRPDTQYF	TGTGCCAGCAGTCCCGACAGGGTGCGCCCAGATACGCAGTATTTT
NA	NA	TRBJ2-1	TRBV9	CASSPTTSSYNEQFF	TGTGCCAGCAGCCCCACCACGAGCTCCTACAATGAGCAGTTCTTC
TRBD2	NA	TRBJ2-7	TRBV29-1	CSVVRDYPYEQYF	TGCAGCGTTGTTAGGGACTACCCATACGAGCAGTACTTC
NA	NA	TRBJ2-7	TRBV2	CANKRASDEQYF	TGTGCCAACAAGCGGGCTAGCGACGAGCAGTACTTC
TRBD2	NA	TRBJ2-5	TRBV7-9	CASSLGRTSGEETQYF	TGTGCCAGCAGCTTAGGAAGGACTAGCGGGGAAGAGACCCAGTACTTC
NA	NA	TRBJ2-1	TRBV6-5	CASKSYNEQFF	TGTGCCAGCAAGAGCTACAATGAGCAGTTCTTC
NA	once	TRBJ1-1	TRBV7-8	CASSLSPGPNTEAFF	TGTGCCAGCAGCTTATCCCCGGGTCCGAACACTGAAGCTTTCTTT
TRBD2	NA	TRBJ2-4	TRBV2	CASSGGGSPSSKNIQYF	TGTGCCAGCAGTGGGGGGGGGTCCCCCAGCTCCAAAAACATTCAGTACTTC
TRBD1	few	TRBJ1-6	TRBV4-1	CASSQSTGNVNSPLHF	TGCGCCAGCAGCCAATCGACAGGGAACGTGAATTCACCCCTCCACTTT
NA	few	TRBJ2-1	TRBV4-1	CASSLGTPGYNEQFF	TGCGCCAGCAGCCTCGGGACTCCGGGATACAATGAGCAGTTCTTC
NA	NA	TRBJ1-6	TRBV19	CASSILESSYNSPLHF	TGTGCCAGTAGTATTCTGGAGAGCTCCTATAATTCACCCCTCCACTTT
TRBD1	NA	TRBJ2-7	TRBV5-1	CASSPRFQDRVYEQYF	TGCGCCAGCAGCCCACGCTTTCAGGACAGGGTCTACGAGCAGTACTTC
TRBD1	NA	TRBJ1-1	TRBV19	CASSRTGHTEAFF	TGTGCCAGTAGCCGGACAGGACACACTGAAGCTTTCTTT
NA	NA	TRBJ2-5	TRBV18	CASSQGSVETQYF	TGTGCCAGCTCACAGGGGTCGGTTGAGACCCAGTACTTC
NA	NA	TRBJ2-6	TRBV5-5	CASSLEVFRGRKGGANVLTF	TGTGCCAGCAGCTTGGAGGTGTTCCGGGGAAGGAAGGGTGGGGCCAACGTCCTGACTTTC
TRBD1	NA	TRBJ2-7	TRBV14	CASSWGQGSSYEQYF	TGTGCCAGCAGCTGGGGACAGGGTTCCTCCTACGAGCAGTACTTC
NA	NA	TRBJ1-1	TRBV30	CAWGVRGSTEAFF	TGTGCCTGGGGGGTTCGGGGTAGCACTGAAGCTTTCTTT
TRBD2	NA	TRBJ2-1	TRBV19	CASKTSGSSGDEQFF	TGTGCCAGTAAGACAAGCGGGAGCTCTGGTGATGAGCAGTTCTTC
TRBD2	NA	TRBJ2-5	TRBV30	CAWSSGSGIQETQYF	TGTGCCTGGAGTAGCGGGAGTGGTATACAAGAGACCCAGTACTTC
TRBD1	NA	TRBJ2-5	TRBV5-6	CASSATGLGETQYF	TGTGCCAGCAGCGCGACAGGGTTGGGAGAGACCCAGTACTTC
TRBD2	NA	TRBJ2-2	TRBV6-4	CASSAIAGNTGELFF	TGTGCCAGCAGTGCTATAGCGGGAAACACCGGGGAGCTGTTTTTT
TRBD1	NA	TRBJ2-7	TRBV5-1	CASSLQGTDPDEQYF	TGCGCCAGCAGCCTACAGGGGACCGATCCTGACGAGCAGTACTTC
NA	once	TRBJ1-2	TRBV14	CASSRGQGSLYGYTF	TGTGCCAGCAGCCGAGGTCAGGGCAGCCTCTATGGCTACACCTTC
NA	NA	TRBJ1-5	TRBV5-1	CASSLSGAGNQPQHF	TGCGCCAGCAGCTTGTCGGGCGCAGGGAATCAGCCCCAGCATTTT
NA	NA	TRBJ1-1	TRBV6-5	CASSYFQGSGTEAFF	TGTGCCAGCAGTTACTTTCAGGGGAGCGGCACTGAAGCTTTCTTT
NA	NA	TRBJ2-3	TRBV30	CAWSPRGADTQYF	TGTGCCTGGAGTCCGCGGGGAGCAGATACGCAGTATTTT
NA	NA	TRBJ2-2	TRBV7-6	CASSLEGRDGELFF	TGTGCCAGCAGCTTAGAGGGCAGGGACGGGGAGCTGTTTTTT
NA	NA	TRBJ1-5	TRBV7-8	CASSPSGNQPQHF	TGTGCCAGCAGCCCATCGGGGAATCAGCCCCAGCATTTT
NA	NA	TRBJ1-5	TRBV12-3/TRBV12-4	CASSLVSQPQHF	TGTGCCAGCAGTTTGGTTAGTCAGCCCCAGCATTTT
NA	NA	TRBJ1-3	TRBV12-5	CASGLVLGQLSLENTIYF	TGTGCTAGTGGTTTGGTACTGGGACAACTATCTCTGGAAAACACCATATATTTT